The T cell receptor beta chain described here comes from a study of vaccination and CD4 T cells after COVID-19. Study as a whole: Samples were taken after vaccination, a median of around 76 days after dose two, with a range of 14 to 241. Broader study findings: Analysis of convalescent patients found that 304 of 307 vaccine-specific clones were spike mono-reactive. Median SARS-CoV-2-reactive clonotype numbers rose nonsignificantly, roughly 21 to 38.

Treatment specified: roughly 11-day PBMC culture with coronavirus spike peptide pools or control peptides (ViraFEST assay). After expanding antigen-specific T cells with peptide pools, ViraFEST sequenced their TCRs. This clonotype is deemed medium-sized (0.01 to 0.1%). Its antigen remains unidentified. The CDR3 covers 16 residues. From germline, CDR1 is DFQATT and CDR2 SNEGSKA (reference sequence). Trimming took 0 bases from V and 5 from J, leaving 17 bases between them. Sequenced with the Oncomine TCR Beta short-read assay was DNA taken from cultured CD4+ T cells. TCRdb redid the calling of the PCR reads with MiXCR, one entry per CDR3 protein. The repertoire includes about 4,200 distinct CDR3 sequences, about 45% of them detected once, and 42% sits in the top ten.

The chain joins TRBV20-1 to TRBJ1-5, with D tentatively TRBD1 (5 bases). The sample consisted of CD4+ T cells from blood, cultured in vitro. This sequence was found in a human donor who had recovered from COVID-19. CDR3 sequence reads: CSARDRIRGADQPQHF. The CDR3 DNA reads TGCAGTGCTAGAGATAGAATACGAGGGGCCGATCAGCCCCAGCATTTT.